These T cell receptor beta chains were read from a single sample in a study of shared clonotypes between healthy human individuals. TCRdb's copy holds only in-frame clones and misses some; the assay was immunoSEQ multiplex PCR. There are millions of clones in the sample; 85% to 95% occur only once, and roughly 0.13% lies in the top ten. Material: naive CD4+ T cells sorted from blood. The receptors derive from a man younger than 35 in good health. Each CDR3 is given with its conserved first and last residue. A D gene is named only where the DNA matches it firmly. Clone sizes are given selectively: once, few, many, or a class where the clone is expanded.

D gene	V gene	J gene	clone size	CDR3 protein	CDR3 DNA
.	TRBV28	TRBJ2-7	.	CASSGSYEQYF	TGTGCCAGCAGTGGCTCCTACGAGCAGTACTTC
.	TRBV18	TRBJ2-7	.	CASSPWGSTYEQYF	TGTGCCAGCTCACCATGGGGCTCAACCTACGAGCAGTACTTC
.	TRBV10-3	TRBJ1-5	.	CAISESGRMSPQHF	TGTGCCATCAGTGAGTCAGGGAGGATGAGTCCCCAGCATTTT
TRBD1	TRBV6-1	TRBJ2-7	.	CASSEAPEQGWVSYEQYF	TGTGCCAGCAGTGAAGCCCCAGAACAGGGGTGGGTCTCCTACGAGCAGTACTTC
.	TRBV7-2	TRBJ2-1	.	CASSSQGFWDEQFF	TGTGCCAGCAGCTCTCAGGGGTTTTGGGATGAGCAGTTCTTC
.	TRBV7-2	TRBJ2-7	.	CASSLALAGPYEQYF	TGTGCCAGCAGCTTAGCATTGGCGGGACCGTACGAGCAGTACTTC
.	TRBV23-1	TRBJ1-2	once	CASSQSRHPRGGYTF	TGCGCCAGCAGTCAATCACGCCATCCAAGAGGCGGCTACACCTTC
TRBD1	TRBV10-3	TRBJ2-5	.	CAIRGQGGSQYF	TGTGCCATCAGGGGACAGGGGGGGTCCCAGTACTTC
.	TRBV25-1	TRBJ1-4	.	CASSEFSGGGEKLFF	TGTGCCAGCAGTGAATTTTCGGGCGGGGGTGAAAAACTGTTTTTT
.	TRBV6-5	TRBJ1-1	.	CASSNSGTEAFF	TGTGCCAGCAGTAACTCAGGCACTGAAGCTTTCTTT
TRBD1	TRBV5-1	TRBJ1-1	.	CASSIQGGTSTEAFF	TGCGCCAGCAGCATACAGGGGGGAACGAGCACTGAAGCTTTCTTT
.	TRBV11-2	TRBJ2-3	.	CASSLGAKSSTDTQYF	TGTGCCAGCAGCTTAGGGGCGAAGTCTAGCACAGATACGCAGTATTTT
TRBD2	TRBV7-2	TRBJ2-3	.	CASSVGLAGVADTQYF	TGTGCCAGCAGCGTGGGACTAGCGGGAGTAGCAGATACGCAGTATTTT
.	TRBV7-9	TRBJ1-4	.	CASSRTGEKLFF	TGTGCCAGCAGCCGGACCGGCGAAAAACTGTTTTTT
.	TRBV4-2	TRBJ2-5	.	CASSQASGPGPQETQYF	TGTGCCAGCAGCCAAGCTTCGGGGCCGGGACCGCAAGAGACCCAGTACTTC
.	TRBV7-2	TRBJ2-7	.	CASSSLEGYEQYF	TGTGCCAGCAGCTCCTTAGAAGGCTACGAGCAGTACTTC
.	TRBV28	TRBJ2-3	.	CASSWHEGTDTQYF	TGTGCCAGCAGTTGGCACGAAGGAACAGATACGCAGTATTTT
.	TRBV11-2	TRBJ2-2	once	CASSFQGGSGELFF	TGTGCCAGCAGCTTTCAGGGCGGGTCCGGGGAGCTGTTTTTT
.	TRBV19	TRBJ1-2	few	CASSSGANFGYTF	TGTGCCAGTAGTAGTGGGGCAAACTTCGGCTACACCTTC
TRBD1	TRBV5-1	TRBJ2-3	.	CASTDRDDPLSTDTQYF	TGCGCCAGCACCGACAGGGACGACCCTCTTAGCACAGATACGCAGTATTTT
.	TRBV29-1	TRBJ2-1	.	CSVPGTPNNEQFF	TGCAGCGTCCCCGGGACACCTAACAATGAGCAGTTCTTC
.	TRBV6-5	TRBJ2-7	.	CASSLLQGTNEQYF	TGTGCCAGCAGCCTACTACAGGGTACCAACGAGCAGTACTTC
.	TRBV5-5	TRBJ2-3	.	CASSLRLRGTDTQYF	TGTGCCAGCAGCTTGCGGCTGCGAGGCACAGATACGCAGTATTTT
TRBD1	TRBV25-1	TRBJ2-7	.	CASSGMTGESSYEQYF	TGTGCCAGCAGTGGTATGACAGGGGAGTCCTCCTACGAGCAGTACTTC
TRBD1	TRBV10-3	TRBJ1-4	.	CAISESEGAREKLFF	TGTGCCATCAGTGAGTCCGAGGGGGCGCGAGAAAAACTGTTTTTT
TRBD1	TRBV6-5	TRBJ1-6	once	CASSYFGTGDSPLHF	TGTGCCAGCAGTTACTTCGGGACAGGGGATTCACCCCTCCACTTT
.	TRBV5-4	TRBJ1-2	.	CASSFPGVNYGYTF	TGTGCCAGCAGCTTCCCGGGTGTGAACTATGGCTACACCTTC
.	TRBV6-1	TRBJ2-4	.	CASSEEVGKNIQYF	TGTGCCAGCAGTGAAGAGGTGGGCAAAAACATTCAGTACTTC
TRBD2	TRBV30	TRBJ2-7	once	CAWSKIGAGATSYEQYF	TGTGCCTGGAGTAAAATTGGAGCGGGGGCAACCTCCTACGAGCAGTACTTC
.	TRBV20-1	TRBJ2-7	.	CSARVKAEQYF	TGCAGTGCTAGAGTTAAAGCGGAGCAGTACTTC
TRBD2	TRBV7-9	TRBJ2-3	.	CASSLGGLADTQYF	TGTGCCAGCAGCTTAGGTGGACTAGCGGATACGCAGTATTTT
.	TRBV29-1	TRBJ2-5	.	CSVRGPPGSPKETQYF	TGCAGCGTTAGGGGCCCACCCGGTTCCCCGAAAGAGACCCAGTACTTC
.	TRBV18	TRBJ2-7	.	CASSPPTSYEQYF	TGTGCCAGCTCACCGCCAACTTCCTACGAGCAGTACTTC
.	TRBV18	TRBJ2-7	.	CASSPGPGALEQYF	TGTGCCAGCTCACCAGGCCCGGGGGCCCTCGAGCAGTACTTC
.	TRBV5-1	TRBJ2-5	.	CASSLEGLTSKTQYF	TGCGCCAGCAGCTTAGAGGGACTTACTTCGAAGACCCAGTACTTC
.	TRBV2	TRBJ1-3	.	CASSVGGTSGNTIYF	TGTGCCAGCAGTGTAGGCGGCACCTCTGGAAACACCATATATTTT
TRBD1	TRBV27	TRBJ1-3	.	CASCQGENTIYF	TGTGCCAGCTGCCAGGGGGAAAACACCATATATTTT
.	TRBV7-9	TRBJ2-2	.	CASSSRRTRTGELFF	TGTGCCAGCAGCTCCCGACGGACTCGGACCGGGGAGCTGTTTTTT
.	TRBV19	TRBJ2-7	.	CASSQTVTSYEQYF	TGTGCCAGTAGTCAAACAGTTACCTCCTACGAGCAGTACTTC
.	TRBV7-2	TRBJ2-3	once	CASSLGVDTQYF	TGTGCCAGCAGCTTAGGAGTAGATACGCAGTATTTT
.	TRBV15	TRBJ2-4	.	CATSTKEVILAKNIQYF	TGTGCCACCAGCACCAAGGAGGTTATTCTAGCCAAAAACATTCAGTACTTC
.	TRBV7-9	TRBJ2-3	once	CASSLGPDPWRDTQYF	TGTGCCAGCAGCTTAGGTCCGGACCCCTGGAGAGATACGCAGTATTTT
.	TRBV5-1	TRBJ1-1	.	CASSLAPGSGAEAFF	TGCGCCAGCAGCTTGGCCCCAGGGTCGGGGGCTGAAGCTTTCTTT
.	TRBV10-3	TRBJ1-6	.	CAISQTDSTSSYNSPLHF	TGTGCCATCAGCCAAACTGACAGTACCAGCTCCTATAATTCACCCCTCCACTTT